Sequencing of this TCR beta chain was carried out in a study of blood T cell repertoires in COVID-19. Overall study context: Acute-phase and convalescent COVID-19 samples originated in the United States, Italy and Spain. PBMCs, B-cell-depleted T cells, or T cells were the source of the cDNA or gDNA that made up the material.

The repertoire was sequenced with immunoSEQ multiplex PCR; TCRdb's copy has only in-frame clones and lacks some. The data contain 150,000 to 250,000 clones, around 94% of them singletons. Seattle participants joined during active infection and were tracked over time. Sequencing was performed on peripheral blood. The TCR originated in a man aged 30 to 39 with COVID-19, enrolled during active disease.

This CDR3 reads CASSYTFQGMAVNTEAFF. The CDR3 DNA reads as TGTGCCAGCAGTTACACGTTTCAGGGGATGGCGGTGAACACTGAAGCTTTCTTT. The rearrangement uses TRBV6-2 or TRBV6-3 and TRBJ1-1; tentative D call: TRBD1 (6 bases). From germline, CDR1 is MNHEY and CDR2 SVGEGT. This CDR3 spans 18 amino acids. V was shortened by 2 bases and J by 0 bases, with 19 bases between the two germline ends.